The 32 T cell receptor beta chains listed next were all sequenced from one sample in a study of cytomegalovirus exposure and HLA in healthy donors. Libraries were prepared by immunoSEQ multiplex PCR; TCRdb keeps only in-frame clonotypes and omits some of them. The table shows fewer than 350,000 clones, with 88% occurring only once. The source material was PBMCs. These receptors originate from a woman aged 18-35 years in good health and CMV-seronegative.

The chain employs TRBV7-6 and TRBJ1-3, with D unclear. V was shortened by 5 bases and J by 0 bases, with 11 bases between the two germline ends. The germline V gene has CDR1 SGHVS and CDR2 FNYEAQ. CDR3 length: 15 amino acids. The DNA for the CDR3 is TGTGCCAGCAGCCCAAACCAGGCCTCTGGAAACACCATATATTTT. It yields the protein CASSPNQASGNTIYF.

CDR3 nucleotide sequence: TGTGCCAGCAGCCAACAGCGGGTTAGCGGGAAAGAGACCCAGTACTTC. As protein: CASSQQRVSGKETQYF. V and J are TRBV7-3 and TRBJ2-5, with 8 bases that match TRBD2. The germline V gene encodes CDR1 SGHTA and CDR2 FQGTGA. This CDR3 contains 16 residues. Germline trimming cut 5 bases from V and 3 bases from J; bases unmatched to any gene: 11.

The V gene is TRBV11-2, the J gene TRBJ1-1; the match to TRBD1 covers 7 bases. This CDR3 has 15 amino acids. Looked up from germline, CDR1 is SGHAT and CDR2 is FQNNGV. J gave up 1 base and V 2 bases, and 4 bases lay outside the gene matches. The CDR3 reads CASSLYGTANTEAFF. In nucleotides, the CDR3 is TGTGCCAGCAGCTTATACGGGACAGCGAACACTGAAGCTTTCTTT. Full variable domain (missing parts from reference TRBV11-2 and TRBJ1-1): EAGVAQSPRYKIIEKRQSVAFWCNPISGHATLYWYQQILGQGPKLLIQFQNNGVVDDSQLPKDRFSAERLKGVDSTLKIQPAKLEDSAVYLCASSLYGTANTEAFFGQGTRLTVV.

V and J are TRBV6-1 and TRBJ2-7; 7 bases align to TRBD1. Germline lookup yields CDR1 MNHNS and CDR2 SASEGT. After removal of 8 bases from V and 3 bases from J, the junction contained 7 bases not matched to a gene. This CDR3 comprises 13 residues. The CDR3 loop is CASGTAEYYEQYF. CDR3 nucleotides: TGTGCCAGCGGGACAGCTGAGTACTACGAGCAGTACTTC.

The chain uses TRBV4-3 and TRBJ2-7; the D gene is possibly TRBD2 (5 bases). Trimming took 1 base from V and 3 from J, leaving 19 bases between them. This CDR3 has 17 residues. The germline V gene has CDR1 LGHNA and CDR2 YSLEER. The CDR3 loop is CASSQGVRGSGSYEQYF. As DNA, the CDR3 is TGCGCCAGCAGCCAAGGGGTCCGGGGTTCCGGCAGCTACGAGCAGTACTTC.

The rearrangement joins TRBV2 to TRBJ2-1, with 9 bases fitting TRBD2. J was trimmed by 5 bases and V by 4 bases; bases with no gene match: 3. CDR1 is SNHLY, CDR2 FYNNEI, per germline. CDR3 size: 14 residues. The CDR3 DNA sequence: TGTGCCAGCAGTGGTCTAGCGGGGCACAATGAGCAGTTCTTC. It codes for CASSGLAGHNEQFF. The entire variable domain, with the rest obtained from reference TRBV2 and TRBJ2-1, is as follows: EPEVTQTPSHQVTQMGQEVILRCVPISNHLYFYWYRQILGQKVEFLVSFYNNEISEKSEIFDDQFSVERPDGSNFTLKIRSTKLEDSAMYFCASSGLAGHNEQFFGPGTRLTVL.

The DNA of the CDR3 is TGTGCCAGCAGCTGGGGACAGGGCACCTACGAGCAGTACTTC. Protein sequence: CASSWGQGTYEQYF. The genes are TRBV7-6 and TRBJ2-7; 9 bases match TRBD1. Germline CDR1 reads SGHVS; CDR2 reads FNYEAQ. Trimming cost V 4 bases and J 2 bases; bases outside gene matches: 3. This CDR3 has 14 residues.

CDR3 nucleotides: TGTGCCAGTAGTACCTGGGGGGGTGCCAATGAGCAGTTCTTC. This codes for CASSTWGGANEQFF. This sequence joins TRBV19 and TRBJ2-1, with 7 bases that match TRBD2. The CDR3 is 14 amino acids. V lost 4 bases and J lost 6; bases outside the gene matches: 6. CDR1 and CDR2 from the germline V gene are LNHDA and SQIVND (reference sequence). The full variable domain, completed using reference TRBV19 and TRBJ2-1, is DGGITQSPKYLFRKEGQNVTLSCEQNLNHDAMYWYRQDPGQGLRLIYYSQIVNDFQKGDIAEGYSVSREKKESFPLTVTSAQKNPTAFYLCASSTWGGANEQFFGPGTRLTVL.

The J gene is TRBJ2-1, the V gene TRBV5-1; TRBD2 agrees at 7 bases. The germline CDR1 and CDR2 sequences are SGHRS and YFSETQ. The CDR3 spans 13 residues. Losses at the gene ends were 1 base for V and 7 bases for J; bases not matched to a gene: 2. The CDR3: CASSLRLANEQFF. The CDR3 bases are TGCGCCAGCAGCTTGAGACTAGCAAATGAGCAGTTCTTC.

The V call is TRBV18, the J call TRBJ1-2; the match to TRBD1 covers 8 bases. Germline trimming cut 3 bases from V and 4 bases from J; bases unmatched to any gene: 10. The CDR3 covers 16 residues. The germline gives CDR1 KGHSH, CDR2 LQKENI. CDR3 bases: TGTGCCAGCTCACCCTTATCCGGGACAGGCGTCTATGGCTACACCTTC. The encoded protein is CASSPLSGTGVYGYTF.

J is TRBJ2-1 and V is TRBV4-2, with 7 nucleotides matching TRBD2. V gave up 2 bases and J gave up 5 bases; unmatched junction bases: 12. CDR1 and CDR2 (germline): LGHNA, YNFKEQ. The CDR3 is 17 amino acids. CDR3 DNA: TGTGCCAGCAGCCAACGGGAGCTAGCGGAGTCAAACAATGAGCAGTTCTTC. Encoded protein: CASSQRELAESNNEQFF.

The chain combines TRBV9 with TRBJ2-2; 8 nucleotides match TRBD1. CDR1 and CDR2 (germline): SGDLS, YYNGEE. This CDR3 comprises 20 residues. V lost 4 bases to trimming and J lost 5 bases; unmatched junction nucleotides: 22. The CDR3 protein is CASSPRPGQGVSRGTGELFF. The CDR3, as DNA: TGTGCCAGCAGCCCGAGACCAGGACAGGGAGTTTCCAGGGGGACCGGGGAGCTGTTTTTT.

This chain links TRBV15 with TRBJ2-3; tentatively, D is TRBD2 (6 bases). Trimming removed 1 base from V and 0 bases from J, with 11 bases in between. The CDR3 consists of 16 residues. Germline V gene lookup returns CDR1 LNHNV and CDR2 YYDKDF (reference sequence). The CDR3 DNA follows: TGTGCCACCAGCAGAGGTTTTAGCGGAAGCACAGATACGCAGTATTTT. Translation gives CATSRGFSGSTDTQYF.

The rearrangement links TRBV28 to TRBJ1-1; 9 bases are a match to TRBD1. Germline V gene lookup returns CDR1 MDHEN and CDR2 SYDVKM. The CDR3 covers 17 residues. The J segment lost 2 bases and the V segment lost 4 bases, leaving 11 bases of the junction unmatched. The CDR3 DNA is TGTGCCAGCAGTTCAGCCCGTACAGGGGGCGTAAACACTGAAGCTTTCTTT. Its translation is CASSSARTGGVNTEAFF.

The rearrangement uses TRBV5-6 and TRBJ1-1; D not resolved. Germline CDR1 is SGHDT and CDR2 is YYEEEE. The CDR3 spans 13 residues. Trimming removed 7 bases from V and 4 bases from J, with 14 bases in between. The CDR3 DNA reads as TGTGCCAGCTCACGGGTTTGGGTCACTGAAGCTTTCTTT. The encoded protein is CASSRVWVTEAFF.

This chain links TRBV7-8 with TRBJ1-3, with TRBD1 matching 10 bases. Germline CDR1 reads SGHVS; CDR2 reads FQNEAQ. The CDR3 is 19 amino acids. The ends lost 0 bases at V and 1 base at J; junction bases unmatched: 9. The CDR3 spells CASSLASARQGASGNTIYF. DNA of the CDR3: TGTGCCAGCAGCTTAGCGTCGGCGCGACAGGGGGCTTCTGGAAACACCATATATTTT. Using reference TRBV7-8 and TRBJ1-3 for the parts outside the CDR3, the full variable domain is GAGVSQSPRYKVAKRGQDVALRCDPISGHVSLFWYQQALGQGPEFLTYFQNEAQLDKSGLPSDRFFAERPEGSVSTLKIQRTQQEDSAVYLCASSLASARQGASGNTIYFGEGSWLTVV.

The chain recombines TRBV28 with TRBJ1-3, with 9 bases fitting TRBD1. The V gene's germline CDR1 is MDHEN and CDR2 SYDVKM. This CDR3 has 17 residues. Unmatched junction bases numbered 13, after V lost 6 bases and J lost 4 bases. The chain's CDR3 is CASSSWGPDRGGNTIYF. CDR3 DNA sequence: TGTGCCAGCAGCTCTTGGGGGCCGGACAGGGGAGGAAACACCATATATTTT.

The chain uses TRBV5-6 and TRBJ2-7; D is undetermined. Germline values: CDR1 SGHDT, CDR2 YYEEEE. V was trimmed by 4 bases and J by 1 base, leaving 12 bases between them. This CDR3 has 14 residues. As DNA, the CDR3 is TGTGCCAGCAGCACGCTGACGGAGTCCTACGAGCAGTACTTC. Residues: CASSTLTESYEQYF.

This clone has just one count. The chain combines TRBV10-2 with TRBJ2-1; 13 bases align to TRBD2. The CDR3 is 14 residues long. Germline-derived CDR1 and CDR2 are WSHSY and SAAADI. With V trimmed by 5 bases and J by 7 bases, 2 bases remained unmatched. CDR3 protein: CASSQLAGGNEQFF. The CDR3 nucleotides read TGCGCCAGCAGTCAACTAGCGGGAGGGAATGAGCAGTTCTTC.

The chain combines TRBV6-5 with TRBJ2-7, with 7 bases identical to TRBD2. V shed 0 bases and J 3 bases; nucleotides not matched to a gene: 5. This CDR3 contains 15 residues. In germline, CDR1 is MNHEY, CDR2 SVGAGI. The CDR3 DNA is TGTGCCAGCAGTTACTCTACGGGGGGTGGCTACGAGCAGTACTTC. Translated: CASSYSTGGGYEQYF.

The chain uses TRBV5-1 and TRBJ2-1; possible D gene TRBD2, 5 bases. This CDR3 is 15 amino acids long. Germline V lookup: CDR1 SGHRS, CDR2 YFSETQ. The V end lost 2 bases, the J end lost 6 bases, and 15 bases lay between the germline ends. In DNA, the CDR3 is TGCGCCAGCAGCTTCGGCGGGTCCAACGGCAATGAGCAGTTCTTC. Its translation is CASSFGGSNGNEQFF. The full variable domain, with the rest looked up from reference TRBV5-1 and TRBJ2-1, is KAGVTQTPRYLIKTRGQQVTLSCSPISGHRSVSWYQQTPGQGLQFLFEYFSETQRNKGNFPGRFSGRQFSNSRSEMNVSTLELGDSALYLCASSFGGSNGNEQFFGPGTRLTVL.

This clone was observed a few times. V usage is TRBV7-9 and J usage is TRBJ1-6; perhaps TRBD1 as D (6 bases). Germline CDR1 SEHNR, CDR2 FQNEAQ (reference sequence). V lost 5 bases, J lost 3 bases, and 14 bases lay in between. The length of the CDR3 is 16 residues. The CDR3 loop reads CASSPQGAIYNSPLHF. The CDR3 DNA is TGTGCCAGCAGCCCACAGGGCGCCATCTATAATTCACCCCTCCACTTT.

The chain combines TRBV5-1 with TRBJ1-6; the match to TRBD1 covers 7 bases. This CDR3 has 15 amino acids. V was clipped by 0 bases and J by 7 bases; unmatched bases: 4. Germline-derived CDR1 and CDR2 are SGHRS and YFSETQ. The CDR3: CASSLGRDSNSPLHF. For the CDR3, the DNA is TGCGCCAGCAGCTTGGGACGGGACAGCAATTCACCCCTCCACTTT.

The chain employs TRBV27 and TRBJ1-2; TRBD1 matches at 7 bases. This CDR3 comprises 16 residues. Germline values: CDR1 MNHEY, CDR2 SMNVEV (reference sequence). The V and J ends lost 8 bases and 3 bases, in that order; junction bases with no gene match: 15. The CDR3 coding sequence is TGTGCCAGCCGCCGAGACAGGGTGGGTGTCGACTATGGCTACACCTTC. It translates to CASRRDRVGVDYGYTF.

Comment on this clone: This sample includes further DNA sequences coding for the same CDR3. The chain has TRBV5-4 and TRBJ2-7; 7 bases are a match to TRBD2. The CDR3 covers 15 residues. Germline V gene data show CDR1 as SGHNT and CDR2 as YYREEE (reference sequence). V was pared by 0 bases and J by 0 bases, with 3 bases of the junction left unmatched. CDR3 coding DNA: TGTGCCAGCAGCTTGGTAGGCGGGAGCTCCTACGAGCAGTACTTC. The encoded protein is CASSLVGGSSYEQYF.

This sequence joins TRBV7-2 and TRBJ1-2, with 8 positions matching TRBD1. After removal of 5 bases from V and 5 bases from J, the junction contained 10 bases not matched to a gene. The germline V gene has CDR1 SGHTA and CDR2 FQGNSA. The CDR3 covers 15 residues. CDR3 amino acids: CASSPSDRVGYGYTF. The CDR3 DNA is TGTGCCAGCAGCCCCTCGGACAGGGTGGGGTATGGCTACACCTTC.

The V gene is TRBV4-2, the J gene TRBJ1-2, with a possible D match to TRBD1 (5 bases). Germline assignment: CDR1 LGHNA and CDR2 YNFKEQ. With 3 bases removed from V and 6 bases from J, the gap between germline ends came to 17 bases. The CDR3 runs 15 residues. The CDR3 loop is CASSHIQDPYDGYTF. CDR3 nucleotides: TGTGCCAGCAGCCACATACAGGATCCCTATGATGGCTACACCTTC.

In nucleotides, the CDR3 is TGTGCCACCAGCGCCGGGACTAGCGGGAGGGTAAGCTCCTACAATGAGCAGTTCTTC. Translation: CATSAGTSGRVSSYNEQFF. This chain joins TRBV15 and TRBJ2-1, with 16 bases that match TRBD2. V lost 5 bases, J lost 0 bases, and 7 bases stayed unmatched. Per the germline V gene, CDR1 is LNHNV and CDR2 is YYDKDF (reference sequence). The CDR3 covers 19 residues.

The chain recombines TRBV18 with TRBJ2-2; 8 bases map to TRBD1. V trimming: 3 bases; J trimming: 7 bases; junction bases outside the gene matches: 10. The CDR3 covers 16 residues. The germline V gene has CDR1 KGHSH and CDR2 LQKENI. The CDR3 DNA reads as TGTGCCAGCTCACCGCCCGGGACAGGAGGCGTCGGGGAGCTGTTTTTT. Its protein is CASSPPGTGGVGELFF.

This clone was seen once. This sequence joins TRBV7-9 and TRBJ2-3; 7 bases are a match to TRBD2. The CDR3 contains 18 residues. Germline CDR1 and CDR2: SEHNR and FQNEAQ (reference sequence). Trimming cost V 5 bases and J 0 bases; bases outside gene matches: 14. CDR3 sequence (DNA): TGTGCCAGCAGCCTCCTAGCGGTGAGCGGGACTAGCACAGATACGCAGTATTTT. It specifies CASSLLAVSGTSTDTQYF.

V is TRBV4-1 and J is TRBJ2-7; no firm D call. V lost 1 base to trimming and J lost 2 bases, with 12 bases between them. CDR1 and CDR2 from the germline V gene are MGHRA and YSYEKL. The CDR3 spans 15 residues. The CDR3 bases are TGCGCCAGCAGCCAAGGTCCGGAGAACCCCTACGAGCAGTACTTC. This sequence encodes CASSQGPENPYEQYF.

V gene TRBV27 combines with J gene TRBJ2-2; TRBD1 aligns across 7 bases. CDR1 MNHEY and CDR2 SMNVEV come from the germline V gene (reference sequence). The length of the CDR3 is 15 residues. V shed 3 bases, J shed 4 bases, and the junction held 5 bases outside the gene matches. The CDR3 sequence is CASSFRQGGTGELFF. The DNA for the CDR3 is TGTGCCAGCAGTTTTAGACAGGGTGGCACCGGGGAGCTGTTTTTT.